This T cell receptor (beta chain) was found in a study of T cells after yellow fever vaccination (dated by TCRdb to between 2018 and 2021). Notes on the research overall: The SMART-Seq v4 Ultra Low Input RNA kit was used to prepare libraries from fractions with low cell numbers. Blood samples were taken at several timepoints before and after primary and secondary immunization, and bulk PBMC replicates and cell subsets were isolated. To track T-cell clones before and after primary and booster YFV17D yellow fever vaccination, bulk TCR alpha and beta repertoires were sequenced longitudinally. Two healthy male donors, one aged 18 to 29 and one aged 30 to 40 years, were included in the cohort. General study outcomes and caveats: A small fraction of clonotypes showed up in both the CD4 and CD8 compartments, probably as a result of convergent recombination. Most clones expanded after primary vaccination (around 96% of CD4 and about 85% of CD8) were re-detected after the booster, suggesting that broad memory maintenance occurred. Computational filtering was needed because FACS-sorted repertoires could contain abundant contaminating clonotypes from the bulk population. Because the study included only a couple of donors, the extent to which the findings can be generalized is limited. The secondary T-cell response was weaker than the primary response but faster, peaking on day 5 instead of day 15.

The sample's treatment or condition label, in plain terms: live attenuated yellow fever vaccine strain. A standard Ficoll-Paque protocol was used to isolate PBMCs from peripheral blood. CD4 and CD8 T-cell fractions were isolated with Dynabeads CD4 and CD8 positive selection kits. TriZol was used to extract RNA from bulk PBMCs, from CD4 and CD8 fractions, and from dextramer-positive and dextramer-negative fractions. TCR cDNA was made using 5'RACE template switching, a step that added a universal primer site and unique molecular identifiers. cDNA synthesis was primed from both the TCR alpha and TCR beta constant segments. Library amplification used two PCR steps, and the second PCR step added sample barcodes and sequencing adapters. Libraries were sequenced on Illumina HiSeq 2500 (2x100 bp) or NovaSeq (2x150 bp). The original methods were these. Reads were demultiplexed and collapsed into UMI consensus sequences with MIGEC, and V(D)J alignment was performed with MiXCR. Vaccine-responding clonotypes were identified with edgeR using replicate PBMC samples, with FDR below 0.01 and a log2 fold change above 5 up to day 15 being required. Bulk clonotypes were assigned CD4 or CD8 identity according to which sequenced CD4 or CD8 repertoire held them at higher abundance. TCRdb handled the public reads itself, with Q25 trimming in fastp and clone calling in MiXCR, and kept productive beta chains. Each entry merges the rows of one CDR3 protein and shows their most common DNA and genes. Clone size and V and J calls follow TCRdb, not the original study. For this sample the table gives approximately 260,000 distinct CDR3 sequences, of which 10% to 15% were detected only once. The ten most abundant clones make up around 0.49% of the sample.

CDR1 SGHTA and CDR2 FQGNSA are derived from the germline V gene. The CDR3 numbers 14 residues from cysteine through phenylalanine. Just CDR3 DNA is preserved here, 42 bases in frame from base 1. V and J are truncated by 2 bases and 3 bases respectively, leaving an intervening sequence of 11 bases. This clonotype was recorded a few times. Its antigen is currently not known. Base-call qualities are not available, and no considerably larger clone is one nucleotide away. Recombination linked TRBV7-2 to TRBJ2-7, with the D gene uncertain. The TCR was taken from a man in his thirties or forties who received the YFV17D yellow fever vaccine. The sample here was CD4+ T cells sorted from PBMCs, taken 45 days after the yellow fever booster vaccination. The CDR3 sequence is CASSLQRSDYEQYF. The DNA reads as follows: TGTGCCAGCAGCTTACAGCGTTCCGACTACGAGCAGTACTTC.